This TCR beta chain was sequenced for a study of blood T cell repertoires in COVID-19. Whole-study context: The United States, Italy and Spain supplied acute and convalescent COVID-19 samples.

The assay was immunoSEQ multiplex PCR, and TCRdb's table has in-frame clones only and misses some. Of over 150,000 clones in the sample, roughly 83% were seen once. Those enrolled in Seattle joined during active infection and were followed longitudinally afterward. This CDR3 comprises 13 residues. CDR1 and CDR2 (germline): KGHSH, LQKENI. J gave up 6 bases and V 9 bases, and 5 bases lay outside the gene matches. The sequenced sample was peripheral blood. This chain links TRBV18 with TRBJ1-6, with 7 nucleotides matching TRBD1. This clonotype originated in a woman aged 55-75 years with COVID-19, enrolled during active disease. The CDR3 nucleotides are TGTGCCAGTACCTGGGACAGTAATTCACCCCTCCACTTT. Its protein product is CASTWDSNSPLHF.